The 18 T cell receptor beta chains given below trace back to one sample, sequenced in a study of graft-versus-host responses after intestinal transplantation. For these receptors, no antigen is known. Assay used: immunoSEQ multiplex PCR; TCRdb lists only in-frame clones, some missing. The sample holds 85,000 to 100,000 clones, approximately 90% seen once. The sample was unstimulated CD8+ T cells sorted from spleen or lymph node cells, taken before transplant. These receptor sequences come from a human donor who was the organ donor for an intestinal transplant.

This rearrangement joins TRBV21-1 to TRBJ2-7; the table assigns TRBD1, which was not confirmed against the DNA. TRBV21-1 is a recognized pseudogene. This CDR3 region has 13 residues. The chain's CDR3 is CASSQGAPYEQYF. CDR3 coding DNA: TGTGCCAGCAGTCAGGGGGCCCCTTACGAGCAGTACTTC.

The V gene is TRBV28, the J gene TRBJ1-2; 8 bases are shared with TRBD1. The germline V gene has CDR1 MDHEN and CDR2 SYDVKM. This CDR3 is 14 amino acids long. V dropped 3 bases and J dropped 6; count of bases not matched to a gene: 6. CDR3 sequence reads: CASSLAPRGHGYTF. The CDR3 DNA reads TGTGCCAGCAGTTTGGCCCCCAGGGGGCATGGCTACACCTTC.

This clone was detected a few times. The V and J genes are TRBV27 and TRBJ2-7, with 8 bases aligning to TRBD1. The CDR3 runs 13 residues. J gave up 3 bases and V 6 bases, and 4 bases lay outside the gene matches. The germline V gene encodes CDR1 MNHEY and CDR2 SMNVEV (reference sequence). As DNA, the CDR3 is TGTGCCAGCAGCAAAGGGACAGGCTACGAGCAGTACTTC. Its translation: CASSKGTGYEQYF.

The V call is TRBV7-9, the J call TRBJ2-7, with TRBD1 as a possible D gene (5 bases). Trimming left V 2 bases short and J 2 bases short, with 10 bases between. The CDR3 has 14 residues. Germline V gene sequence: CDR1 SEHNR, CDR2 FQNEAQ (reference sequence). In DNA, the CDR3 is TGTGCCAGCAGCTTAACACAGGTGCCCTACGAGCAGTACTTC. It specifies CASSLTQVPYEQYF. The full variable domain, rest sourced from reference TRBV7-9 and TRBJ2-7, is DTGVSQNPRHKITKRGQNVTFRCDPISEHNRLYWYRQTLGQGPEFLTYFQNEAQLEKSRLLSDRFSAERPKGSFSTLEIQRTEQGDSAMYLCASSLTQVPYEQYFGPGTRLTVT.

The CDR3 here is CASSLALARPETQYF. The CDR3 DNA reads TGTGCCAGCAGCTTAGCATTGGCTAGACCAGAGACCCAGTACTTC. The chain recombines TRBV13 with TRBJ2-5; the D is unclear. V was pared by 1 base and J by 4 bases, with 13 bases between. This CDR3 is 15 amino acids long. Germline values: CDR1 PRHDT, CDR2 FYEKMQ (reference sequence).

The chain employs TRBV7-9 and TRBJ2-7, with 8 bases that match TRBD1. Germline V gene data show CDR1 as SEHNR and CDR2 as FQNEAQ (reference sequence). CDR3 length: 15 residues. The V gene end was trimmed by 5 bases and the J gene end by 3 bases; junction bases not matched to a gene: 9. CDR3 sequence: CASSLPRTGIYEQYF. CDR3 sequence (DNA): TGTGCCAGCAGCCTCCCCCGGACAGGGATCTACGAGCAGTACTTC.

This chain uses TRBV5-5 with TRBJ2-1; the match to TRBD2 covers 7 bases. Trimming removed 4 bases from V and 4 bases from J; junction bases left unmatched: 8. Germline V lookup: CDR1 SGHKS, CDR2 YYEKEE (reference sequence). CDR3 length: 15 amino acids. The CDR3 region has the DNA TGTGCCAGCAGCCCTAGCGGAGATACTTACAATGAGCAGTTCTTC. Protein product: CASSPSGDTYNEQFF.

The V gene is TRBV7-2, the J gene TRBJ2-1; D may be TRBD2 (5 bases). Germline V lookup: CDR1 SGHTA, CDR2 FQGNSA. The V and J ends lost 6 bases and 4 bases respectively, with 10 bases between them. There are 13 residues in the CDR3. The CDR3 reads CASRGGLYNEQFF. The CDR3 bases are TGTGCCAGCAGAGGCGGGCTGTACAATGAGCAGTTCTTC.

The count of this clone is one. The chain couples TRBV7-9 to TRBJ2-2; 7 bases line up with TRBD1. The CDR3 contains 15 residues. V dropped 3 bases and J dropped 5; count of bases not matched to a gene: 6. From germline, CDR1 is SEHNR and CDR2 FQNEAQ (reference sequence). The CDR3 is CASSFGTVGTGELFF. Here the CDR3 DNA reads TGTGCCAGCAGCTTCGGGACAGTTGGAACCGGGGAGCTGTTTTTT.

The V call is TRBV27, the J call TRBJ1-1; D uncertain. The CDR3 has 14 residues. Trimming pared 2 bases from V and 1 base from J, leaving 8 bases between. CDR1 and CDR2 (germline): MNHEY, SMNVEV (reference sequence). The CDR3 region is CASSLNGGNTEAFF. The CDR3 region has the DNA TGTGCCAGCAGTTTAAACGGAGGGAACACTGAAGCTTTCTTT.

The CDR3 loop is CASSVGFGTGEKLFF. The CDR3 region has the DNA TGTGCCAGCAGCGTAGGATTTGGGACAGGAGAAAAACTGTTTTTT. V gene TRBV9 combines with J gene TRBJ1-4; 8 nucleotides match TRBD1. CDR1 is SGDLS, CDR2 YYNGEE, per germline. There are 15 residues in the CDR3. Losses at the gene ends were 0 bases for V and 8 bases for J; bases not matched to a gene: 6. The full variable domain, its missing parts supplied by reference TRBV9 and TRBJ1-4, is DSGVTQTPKHLITATGQRVTLRCSPRSGDLSVYWYQQSLDQGLQFLIQYYNGEERAKGNILERFSAQQFPDLHSELNLSSLELGDSALYFCASSVGFGTGEKLFFGSGTQLSVL.

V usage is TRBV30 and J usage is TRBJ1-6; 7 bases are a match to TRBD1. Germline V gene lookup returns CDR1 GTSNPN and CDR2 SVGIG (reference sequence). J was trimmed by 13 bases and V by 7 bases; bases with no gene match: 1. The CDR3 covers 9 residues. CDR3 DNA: TGTGCCTCAGGGGGGCCCCTCCACTTT. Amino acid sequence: CASGGPLHF.

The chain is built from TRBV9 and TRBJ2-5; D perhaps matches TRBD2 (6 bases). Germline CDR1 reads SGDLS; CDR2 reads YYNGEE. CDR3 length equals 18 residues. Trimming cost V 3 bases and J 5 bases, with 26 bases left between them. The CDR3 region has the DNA TGTGCCAGCAGCGCACCACTCTCTTTAACAGGTGGAGGGGAGACCCAGTACTTC. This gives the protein CASSAPLSLTGGGETQYF.

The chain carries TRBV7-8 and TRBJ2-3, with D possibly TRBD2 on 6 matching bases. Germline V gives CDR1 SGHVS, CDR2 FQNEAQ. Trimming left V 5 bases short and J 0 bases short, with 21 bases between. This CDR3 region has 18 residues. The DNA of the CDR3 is TGTGCCAGCAGCCAAAGAACTTACTTAGCGGAAAGCACAGATACGCAGTATTTT. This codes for CASSQRTYLAESTDTQYF.

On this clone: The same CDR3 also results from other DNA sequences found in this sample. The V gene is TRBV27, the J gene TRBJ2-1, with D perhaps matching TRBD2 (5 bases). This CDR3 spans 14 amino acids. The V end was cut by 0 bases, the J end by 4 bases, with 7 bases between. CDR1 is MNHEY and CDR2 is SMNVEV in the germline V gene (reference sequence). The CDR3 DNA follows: TGTGCCAGCAGTTTATCGGGGAGTTACAATGAGCAGTTCTTC. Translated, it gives CASSLSGSYNEQFF.

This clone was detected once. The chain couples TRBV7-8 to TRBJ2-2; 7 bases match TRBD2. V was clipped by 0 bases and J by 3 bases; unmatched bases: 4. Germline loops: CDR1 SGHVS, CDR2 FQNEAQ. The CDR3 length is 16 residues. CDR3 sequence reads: CASSLAGGVYTGELFF. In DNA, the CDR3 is TGTGCCAGCAGCTTAGCGGGGGGGGTATACACCGGGGAGCTGTTTTTT.

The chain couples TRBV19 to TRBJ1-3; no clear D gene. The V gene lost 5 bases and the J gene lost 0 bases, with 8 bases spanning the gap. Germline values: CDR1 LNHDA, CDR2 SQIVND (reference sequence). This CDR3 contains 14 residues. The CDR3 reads CASSLTASGNTIYF. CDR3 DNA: TGTGCCAGTAGTCTAACCGCCTCTGGAAACACCATATATTTT.

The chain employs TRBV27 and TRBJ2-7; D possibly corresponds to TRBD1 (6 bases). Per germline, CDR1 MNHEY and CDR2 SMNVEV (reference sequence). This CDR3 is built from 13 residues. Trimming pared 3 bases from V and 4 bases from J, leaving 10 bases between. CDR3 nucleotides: TGTGCCAGCAGTTTCGGGACAACGTACGAGCAGTACTTC. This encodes CASSFGTTYEQYF.